This T cell receptor (beta chain) was identified during a study of post-analysis software for immune sequencing data. As for the study in general: Multiple sclerosis in the patients followed relapsing-remitting, secondary progressive and progressive-relapsing courses.

The V gene's germline CDR1 is SGHTA and CDR2 FQGNSA. After removal of 7 bases from V and 2 bases from J, the junction contained 6 bases not matched to a gene. The CDR3 runs to 14 residues. General study points: Under F measure analysis, samples from one preparation batch co-clustered strongly. Normalized Chao1 diversity was significantly lower in multiple sclerosis patients than in controls. TRBV segments more frequent in patients than in controls numbered roughly 5 and included TRBV5-6, TRBV5-1 and TRBV20-1.

Notes on this clonotype: Antigen: not known.

Prepared libraries of TCR beta cDNA carried unique molecular identifiers. T cells numbering roughly 1 to 10 million yielded a few hundred thousand cDNA molecules. TCRdb reprocessed the PCR reads via MiXCR and lists one record per CDR3 protein. The profile shows roughly 600,000 distinct CDR3 sequences, 44% of them singletons. The clonotype comes from a girl between 10 and 17 years old with multiple sclerosis. Input material: blood. V is TRBV7-2 and J is TRBJ2-7, with 9 bases fitting TRBD2. The CDR3 DNA reads TGTGCCAGCATCCCGACTAGCGGCCCCTACGAGCAGTACTTC. Translation gives CASIPTSGPYEQYF.